This T cell receptor (beta chain) was identified during a study of blood T cells in healthy people across ages. This CDR3 has 15 amino acids. Germline CDR1 is MNHEY and CDR2 is SMNVEV (reference sequence). Next came a second PCR, run for roughly 6 to 11 cycles, which used a sample-barcoded 5' primer along with a J-beta primer mix. TCRdb re-derived calls from the 5' RACE reads in MiXCR, one entry per CDR3 protein. This sample has about 1.8 million distinct CDR3 sequences; about 49% occur once, and the top ten carry 2.1%. As regards this clonotype: One junction end disagrees with the germline gene, perhaps due to a read error.

This clonotype originated in a woman in her forties in good health. Sequencing input: blood. The genes are TRBV27 and TRBJ1-2; 7 bases match TRBD1. The CDR3 nucleotides read TGTGCCAGCAGCCCCGACAGGGTTAGCATTTATGGCCACACCTTC. Translating it yields CASSPDRVSIYGHTF.